This TCR beta chain was observed in a study of T cell changes during pregnancy in multiple sclerosis. Per the germline V gene, CDR1 is MNHEY and CDR2 is SVGAGI. Deletions cut 2 bases from V and 0 bases from J, with 10 bases between. The CDR3 is 16 residues long. This table comes from immunoSEQ multiplex PCR, and its TCRdb copy is limited to in-frame clones, with some not included. The sample includes around 92,000 clones, almost 95% of them seen just once. The chain carries TRBV6-5 and TRBJ2-2; no firm D call. The sequencing used peripheral blood, collected in the third trimester of pregnancy. The source is a female donor with multiple sclerosis, enrolled in a pregnancy study. CDR3 amino acids: CASSYNPTANTGELFF. Here the CDR3 DNA reads TGTGCCAGCAGTTACAACCCTACCGCGAACACCGGGGAGCTGTTTTTT.